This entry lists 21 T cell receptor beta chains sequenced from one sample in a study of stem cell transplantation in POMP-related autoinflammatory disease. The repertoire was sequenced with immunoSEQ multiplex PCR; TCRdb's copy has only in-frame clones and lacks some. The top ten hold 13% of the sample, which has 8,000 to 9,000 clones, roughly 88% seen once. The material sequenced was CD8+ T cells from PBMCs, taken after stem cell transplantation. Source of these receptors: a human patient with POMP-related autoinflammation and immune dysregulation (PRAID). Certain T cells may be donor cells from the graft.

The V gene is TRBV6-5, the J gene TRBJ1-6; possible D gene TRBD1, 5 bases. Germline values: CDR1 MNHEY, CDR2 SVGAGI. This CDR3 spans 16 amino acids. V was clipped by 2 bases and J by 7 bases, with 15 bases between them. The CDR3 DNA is TGTGCCAGCAGTTACAGTCTCGGGGCTGGAAATTCACCCCTCCACTTT. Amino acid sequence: CASSYSLGAGNSPLHF.

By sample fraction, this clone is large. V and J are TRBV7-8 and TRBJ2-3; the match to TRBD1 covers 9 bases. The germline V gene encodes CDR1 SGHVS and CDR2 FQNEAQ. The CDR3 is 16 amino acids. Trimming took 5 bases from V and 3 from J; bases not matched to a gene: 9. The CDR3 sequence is CASSLNRQGGTDTQYF. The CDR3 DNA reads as TGTGCCAGCAGCCTAAACCGACAGGGGGGAACAGATACGCAGTATTTT.

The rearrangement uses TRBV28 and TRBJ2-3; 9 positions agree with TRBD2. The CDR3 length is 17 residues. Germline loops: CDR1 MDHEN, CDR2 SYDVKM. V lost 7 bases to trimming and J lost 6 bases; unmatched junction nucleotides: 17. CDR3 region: CASTQSGRRGGLDTQYF. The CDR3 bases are TGTGCCAGCACCCAATCGGGGCGGCGGGGGGGGCTCGATACGCAGTATTTT.

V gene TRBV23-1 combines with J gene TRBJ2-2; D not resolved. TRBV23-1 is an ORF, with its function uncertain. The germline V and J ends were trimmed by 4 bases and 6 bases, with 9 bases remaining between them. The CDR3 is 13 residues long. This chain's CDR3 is CASSRTSPGELFF. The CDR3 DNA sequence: TGCGCCAGCAGTCGGACCAGCCCCGGGGAGCTGTTTTTT.

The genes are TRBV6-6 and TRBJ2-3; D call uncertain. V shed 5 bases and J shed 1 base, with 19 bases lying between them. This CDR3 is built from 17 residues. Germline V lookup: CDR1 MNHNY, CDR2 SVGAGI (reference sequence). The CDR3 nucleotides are TGTGCCAGCAGTCCCGGCGGCGCGTCCCAGGGCACAGATACGCAGTATTTT. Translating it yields CASSPGGASQGTDTQYF.

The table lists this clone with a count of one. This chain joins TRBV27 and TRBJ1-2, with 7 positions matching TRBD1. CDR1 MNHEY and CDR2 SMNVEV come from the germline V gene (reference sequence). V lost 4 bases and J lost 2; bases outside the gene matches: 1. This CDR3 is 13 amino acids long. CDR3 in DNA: TGTGCCAGCAGTTGGGACAGAAACTATGGCTACACCTTC. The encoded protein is CASSWDRNYGYTF.

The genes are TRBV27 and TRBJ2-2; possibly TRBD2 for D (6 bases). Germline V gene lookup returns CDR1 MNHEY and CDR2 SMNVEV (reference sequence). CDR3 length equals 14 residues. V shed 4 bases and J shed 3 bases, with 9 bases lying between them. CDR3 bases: TGTGCCAGCAGTTGGCAGCGGGACACCGGGGAGCTGTTTTTT. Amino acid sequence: CASSWQRDTGELFF.

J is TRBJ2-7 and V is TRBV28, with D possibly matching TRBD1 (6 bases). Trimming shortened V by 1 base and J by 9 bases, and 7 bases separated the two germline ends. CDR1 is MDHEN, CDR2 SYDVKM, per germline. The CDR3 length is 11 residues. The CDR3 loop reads CASSLSGVQYF. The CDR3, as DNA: TGTGCCAGCAGTTTATCAGGGGTGCAGTACTTC.

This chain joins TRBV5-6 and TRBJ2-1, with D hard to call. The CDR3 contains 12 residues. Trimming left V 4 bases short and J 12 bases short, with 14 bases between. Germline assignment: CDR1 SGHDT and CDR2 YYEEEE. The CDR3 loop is CASSLQDGGQFF. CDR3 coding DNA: TGTGCCAGCAGCCTCCAGGACGGCGGGCAGTTCTTC.

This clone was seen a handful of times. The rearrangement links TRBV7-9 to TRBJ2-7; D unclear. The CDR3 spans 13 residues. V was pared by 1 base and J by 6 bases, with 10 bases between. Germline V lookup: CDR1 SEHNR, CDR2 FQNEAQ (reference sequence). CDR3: CASSLGGSSEQYF. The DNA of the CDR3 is TGTGCCAGCAGCTTAGGCGGATCTTCCGAGCAGTACTTC.

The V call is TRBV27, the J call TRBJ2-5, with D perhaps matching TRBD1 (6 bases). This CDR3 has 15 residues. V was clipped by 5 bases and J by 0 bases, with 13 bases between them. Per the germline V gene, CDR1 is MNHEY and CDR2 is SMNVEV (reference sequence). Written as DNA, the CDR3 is TGTGCCAGCAGTCCCCGGACAGTATACCAAGAGACCCAGTACTTC. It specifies CASSPRTVYQETQYF.

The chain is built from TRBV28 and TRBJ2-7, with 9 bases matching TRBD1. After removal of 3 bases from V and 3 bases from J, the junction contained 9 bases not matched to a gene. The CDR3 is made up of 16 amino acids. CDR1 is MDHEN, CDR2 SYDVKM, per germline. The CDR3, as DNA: TGTGCCAGCAGTTTCCACCTACAGGGGGCGGGCTACGAGCAGTACTTC. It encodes CASSFHLQGAGYEQYF.

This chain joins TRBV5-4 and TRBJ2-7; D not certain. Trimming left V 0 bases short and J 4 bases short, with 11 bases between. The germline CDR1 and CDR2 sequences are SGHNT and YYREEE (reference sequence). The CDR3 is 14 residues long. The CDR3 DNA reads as TGTGCCAGCAGCTTGGCCGAGACGGCGTACGAGCAGTACTTC. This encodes CASSLAETAYEQYF.

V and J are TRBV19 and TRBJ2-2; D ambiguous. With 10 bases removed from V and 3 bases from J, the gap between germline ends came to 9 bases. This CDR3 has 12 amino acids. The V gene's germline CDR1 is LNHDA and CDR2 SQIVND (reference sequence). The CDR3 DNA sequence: TGTGCCACAACCAGCGACACCGGGGAGCTGTTTTTT. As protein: CATTSDTGELFF.

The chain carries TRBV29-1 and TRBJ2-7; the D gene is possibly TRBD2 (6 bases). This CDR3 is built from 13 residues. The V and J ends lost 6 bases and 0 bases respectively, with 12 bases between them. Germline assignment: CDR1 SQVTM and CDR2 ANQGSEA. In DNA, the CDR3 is TGCAGCGTCCGGGGGAGGAGCTCCTACGAGCAGTACTTC. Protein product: CSVRGRSSYEQYF.

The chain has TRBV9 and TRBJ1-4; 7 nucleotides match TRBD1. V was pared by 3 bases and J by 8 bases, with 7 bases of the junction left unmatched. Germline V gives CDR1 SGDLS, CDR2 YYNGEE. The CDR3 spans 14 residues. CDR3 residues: CASSAGGFREKLFF. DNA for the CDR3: TGTGCCAGCAGCGCAGGGGGTTTTAGGGAAAAACTGTTTTTT.

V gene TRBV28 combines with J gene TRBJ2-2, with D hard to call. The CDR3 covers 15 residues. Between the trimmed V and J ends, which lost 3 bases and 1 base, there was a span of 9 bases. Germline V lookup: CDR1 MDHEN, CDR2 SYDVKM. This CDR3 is CASSFEARNTGELFF. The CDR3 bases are TGTGCCAGCAGTTTTGAGGCCAGGAACACCGGGGAGCTGTTTTTT.

Written as DNA, the CDR3 is TGTGCCAGCAGCCTCGGGAACTACGAGCAGTACGTC. Translated, it gives CASSLGNYEQYV. V is TRBV2 and J is TRBJ2-7; TRBD2 might be the D (5 bases). Germline V gene data show CDR1 as SNHLY and CDR2 as FYNNEI. The V end was cut by 6 bases, the J end by 3 bases, with 9 bases between. The CDR3 totals 12 residues.

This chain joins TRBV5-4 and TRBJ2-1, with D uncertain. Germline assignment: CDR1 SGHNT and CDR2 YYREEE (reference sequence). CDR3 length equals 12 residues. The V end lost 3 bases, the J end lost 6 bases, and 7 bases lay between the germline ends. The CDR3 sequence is CASSSGGNEQFF. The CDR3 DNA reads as TGTGCCAGCAGCTCCGGTGGCAATGAGCAGTTCTTC.

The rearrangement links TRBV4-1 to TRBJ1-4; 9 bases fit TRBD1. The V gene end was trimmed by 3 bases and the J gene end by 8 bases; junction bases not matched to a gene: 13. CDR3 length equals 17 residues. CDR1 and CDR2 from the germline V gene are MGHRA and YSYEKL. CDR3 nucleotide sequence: TGCGCCAGCAGCCACCCGCCCCGGACAGGGGATCCGGAAAAACTGTTTTTT. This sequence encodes CASSHPPRTGDPEKLFF.

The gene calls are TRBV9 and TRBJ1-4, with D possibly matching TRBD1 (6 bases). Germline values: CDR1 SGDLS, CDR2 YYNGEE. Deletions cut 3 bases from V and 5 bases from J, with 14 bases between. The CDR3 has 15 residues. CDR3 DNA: TGTGCCAGCAGCGCCGAACAGGGCTGGAATGAAAAACTGTTTTTT. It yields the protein CASSAEQGWNEKLFF.